The following is a T cell receptor beta chain sequence with its context. CDR1 is GTSNPN and CDR2 is SVGIG in the germline V gene (reference sequence). This CDR3 comprises 15 residues. V was clipped by 1 base and J by 3 bases, with 13 bases between them. This entry belongs to a study of shared T cell receptors in the human thymus. Profiled with immunoSEQ multiplex PCR; TCRdb holds only in-frame clones, not every one. Among hundreds of thousands of clones listed, around 87% were seen once. This sample was also put to use in a study of human thymus T cells.

The genes are TRBV30 and TRBJ1-5, with D possibly being TRBD1 (6 bases). The TCR comes from a boy less than two years old with a congenital heart defect. Sequencing used thymocytes. The CDR3 loop is CAWSDGDNTNQPQHF. The CDR3 nucleotides read TGTGCCTGGAGTGACGGGGACAACACCAATCAGCCCCAGCATTTT.